The 8 T cell receptor beta chains presented below share a single source sample, sequenced in a study of T cell responses to AZD1222 COVID-19 vaccine. Method: immunoSEQ multiplex PCR; TCRdb's copy keeps in-frame clones and lacks some. The table lists 90,000 to 120,000 clones, 85% to 90% of them singletons. Sequenced here: peripheral blood, sampled on day 0 of AZD1222 vaccination. The receptor source for this set is an adult in good health.

The CDR3 DNA follows: TGTGCCAGCAGCCCTCAGGAGTACAATGAGCAGTTCTTC. This sequence encodes CASSPQEYNEQFF. The chain has TRBV6-2 or TRBV6-3 and TRBJ2-1, with D unclear. Per the germline V gene, CDR1 is MNHEY and CDR2 is SVGEGT. V was cut by 6 bases and J by 4 bases, with 10 bases left in between. This CDR3 spans 13 amino acids.

The chain uses TRBV7-8 and TRBJ1-2; D is perhaps TRBD1 (6 bases). The germline CDR1 and CDR2 sequences are SGHVS and FQNEAQ. The CDR3 is 16 amino acids. V lost 1 base and J lost 4, with 16 bases in between. CDR3 sequence: CASSLEGRGLSYGYTF. The CDR3 DNA reads as TGTGCCAGCAGCTTAGAGGGCAGGGGCCTAAGCTATGGCTACACCTTC.

This clone was seen a single time. This chain connects TRBV6-5 to TRBJ1-2; D possibly corresponds to TRBD1 (5 bases). The germline V and J ends were trimmed by 6 bases and 4 bases, with 15 bases remaining between them. CDR1 and CDR2 from the germline V gene are MNHEY and SVGAGI. The CDR3 has 14 amino acids. CDR3 amino acids: CASRTGTAPYGYTF. The DNA for the CDR3 is TGTGCCAGCAGGACCGGGACGGCCCCCTATGGCTACACCTTC.

The V and J genes are TRBV18 and TRBJ2-7, with TRBD1 matching 7 bases. The ends lost 6 bases at V and 4 bases at J; junction bases unmatched: 6. The germline V gene encodes CDR1 KGHSH and CDR2 LQKENI. The CDR3 is 13 residues long. DNA for the CDR3: TGTGCCAGCTCCTGGGACAGTCTGTACGAGCAGTACTTC. Protein: CASSWDSLYEQYF.

The gene calls are TRBV28 and TRBJ2-2, with 7 bases aligning to TRBD1. Germline V lookup: CDR1 MDHEN, CDR2 SYDVKM. The trim removed 6 bases at V and 3 bases at J, leaving 7 bases unmatched. The CDR3 is 15 amino acids. CDR3 amino acids: CASSTGTAYTGELFF. CDR3 bases: TGTGCCAGCAGCACCGGGACAGCGTACACCGGGGAGCTGTTTTTT.

V usage is TRBV7-2 and J usage is TRBJ2-3; D is ambiguous. This CDR3 comprises 13 residues. V lost 6 bases and J 11 bases, leaving 18 bases between the germline ends. Germline V CDR1 and CDR2: SGHTA, FQGNSA. The CDR3 sequence is CASSRLSLYEQYF. CDR3 nucleotides: TGTGCCAGCAGTCGATTGTCCCTTTATGAGCAGTATTTT.

The chain employs TRBV4-3 and TRBJ2-1; 10 positions match TRBD2. V lost 4 bases, J lost 0 bases, and 18 bases stayed unmatched. This CDR3 contains 21 residues. CDR1 and CDR2 from the germline V gene are LGHNA and YSLEER. The CDR3 here is CASSRLRVPSGGRLSYNEQFF. The DNA of the CDR3 is TGCGCCAGCAGCCGATTAAGAGTTCCTAGCGGGGGCCGTCTCTCCTACAATGAGCAGTTCTTC.

The V and J genes are TRBV7-2 and TRBJ2-1, with 12 bases fitting TRBD2. The CDR3 totals 16 residues. V was pared by 0 bases and J by 8 bases, with 5 bases of the junction left unmatched. The V gene's germline CDR1 is SGHTA and CDR2 FQGNSA. In nucleotides, the CDR3 is TGTGCCAGCAGCTTAGCGAGGGCTAGCGGGGGGGATGAGCAGTTCTTC. Its translation: CASSLARASGGDEQFF.